This T cell receptor beta chain was identified during a study of regulatory T cells in long-lasting Graves disease. Regarding the study as a whole: Patients with persistent disease showed a bias toward TRBV28, TRBJ1-2 and TRBJ2-5.

Indicated time point: newly diagnosed GD, antithyroid drugs for less than 3 months. The TCR library was made from RNA extracted from PBMCs. This clonotype was recorded a few times. What it binds is unknown. The TCR beta library used iRepertoire HTBI primers with Arm-PCR amplification of CDR3. TCRdb reprocessed the multiplex PCR reads with MiXCR, giving one entry per CDR3 protein. The repertoire has 560,000 or so distinct CDR3 sequences, about 15% of them found once; the top ten carry about 11%. Germline V gene sequence: CDR1 MNHNS, CDR2 SASEGT. V lost 3 bases and J lost 5, with 25 bases in between. The CDR3 is 18 residues long. These data also featured in a second study, about T cells in Graves' hyperthyroidism and ophthalmopathy. As that report states: When ophthalmopathy did not progress within 18 months, Graves' hyperthyroidism was considered stable.

The sequence was collected from a man aged 18 to 30 with Graves disease. This material consisted of peripheral blood mononuclear cells (PBMCs), taken at new diagnosis, from a patient treated with antithyroid drugs. The chain joins TRBV6-1 to TRBJ1-2; D call uncertain. The CDR3 reads CASSDAHPLSLAEYGYTF. Here the CDR3 DNA reads TGTGCCAGCAGTGACGCCCATCCTCTCAGTCTGGCTGAGTATGGCTACACCTTC.